Listed here are 18 T cell receptor beta chains from one sample, sequenced in a study of T cells in Graves' hyperthyroidism and ophthalmopathy. RNA transcripts gave rise to amplified TCR beta CDR3 regions. With the HTBI primer set, the TCR CDR3 went through a first round of RT-PCR. TCRdb analysed the multiplex PCR reads with MiXCR anew, one entry per CDR3 protein. Of some 600,000 distinct CDR3 sequences in the sample, around 46% are singletons; the top ten hold about 7.9%. The specimen sequenced was peripheral blood or thyroid tissue (not recorded which). The source of these receptors is a woman under 30 with Graves' hyperthyroidism.

V usage is TRBV2 and J usage is TRBJ1-5; TRBD1 is a possible D gene (5 bases). The ends were cut back, 6 bases at V and 0 bases at J, with 12 bases in the middle. The germline CDR1 and CDR2 sequences are SNHLY and FYNNEI. The CDR3 is 15 residues long. DNA for the CDR3: TGTGCCAGCAGCCACGCGGGGGATAGCAATCAGCCCCAGCATTTT. Its protein is CASSHAGDSNQPQHF.

This clonotype turned up a few times. CDR3 in DNA: TGTGCCACCAGTGCCCCCAACACTGAAGCTTTCTTT. It encodes CATSAPNTEAFF. The V and J genes are TRBV24-1 and TRBJ1-1, with D hard to call. CDR1 is KGHDR, CDR2 SFDVKD, per germline. V lost 5 bases and J lost 2, with 5 bases in between. CDR3 length: 12 amino acids.

This clonotype was observed many times. The rearrangement links TRBV2 to TRBJ2-5; D gene uncertain. This CDR3 has 13 residues. Trimming took 6 bases from V and 5 from J, leaving 13 bases between them. CDR1 is SNHLY, CDR2 FYNNEI, per germline. The CDR3 region is CASRGSSVETQYF. CDR3 nucleotides: TGTGCCAGCAGGGGTAGCTCCGTGGAGACCCAGTACTTC.

This clonotype occurred many times. This rearrangement joins TRBV10-3 to TRBJ1-2; the match to TRBD1 covers 7 bases. The CDR3 extends over 14 amino acids. Germline lookup yields CDR1 ENHRY and CDR2 SYGVKD. The J segment lost 8 bases and the V segment lost 3 bases, leaving 9 bases of the junction unmatched. The CDR3 sequence: CAISDGTAIGGYTF. For the CDR3, the DNA is TGTGCCATCAGTGACGGGACAGCGATAGGCGGCTACACCTTC.

The chain is built from TRBV29-1 and TRBJ2-7, with D possibly TRBD2 on 5 matching bases. Trimming removed 7 bases from V and 2 bases from J, with 12 bases in between. This CDR3 is 12 amino acids long. CDR1 and CDR2 from the germline V gene are SQVTM and ANQGSEA. The CDR3 region is CSGARGPYEQYF. As DNA, the CDR3 is TGCAGCGGTGCTCGAGGGCCCTACGAGCAGTACTTC.

The rearrangement links TRBV7-9 to TRBJ1-6; the D gene is possibly TRBD1 (6 bases). Germline CDR1 and CDR2: SEHNR and FQNEAQ (reference sequence). This CDR3 has 15 amino acids. V shed 3 bases and J shed 4 bases, with 10 bases lying between them. The CDR3 protein is CASSFQGSYNSPLHF. The CDR3 DNA reads TGTGCCAGCAGCTTTCAGGGGTCTTATAATTCACCCCTCCACTTT.

This clonotype was recorded at least ten times. V and J are TRBV24-1 and TRBJ2-5; TRBD2 is a possible D gene (7 bases). CDR1 KGHDR and CDR2 SFDVKD come from the germline V gene. The CDR3 is 16 residues long. V shed 4 bases and J shed 4 bases, with 18 bases lying between them. In nucleotides, the CDR3 is TGTGCCACCAGTGACCGCGGGACACGCGGGGGAGAGACCCAGTACTTC. Its translation: CATSDRGTRGGETQYF.

The chain uses TRBV7-9 and TRBJ1-1; D uncertain. Trimming pared 11 bases from V and 4 bases from J, leaving 23 bases between. CDR1 SEHNR and CDR2 FQNEAQ come from the germline V gene (reference sequence). This CDR3 has 15 residues. CDR3 nucleotides: TGTGCCTGGAGTCCCCTAGGGTTTAGTAGCACTGAAGCTTTCTTT. This codes for CAWSPLGFSSTEAFF.

The genes are TRBV29-1 and TRBJ1-1, with a tentative D call TRBD1 (6 bases). V lost 2 bases and J lost 4, with 11 bases in between. Germline loops: CDR1 SQVTM, CDR2 ANQGSEA. The CDR3 is made up of 13 amino acids. The CDR3 bases are TGCAGCGTTGAAAACAGGGCAATCACTGAAGCTTTCTTT. Its protein is CSVENRAITEAFF.

Many counts were recorded for this clonotype. The rearrangement joins TRBV7-8 to TRBJ1-2; 10 nucleotides align to TRBD1. J lost 8 bases, V lost 4 bases, and 4 bases had no gene match. Germline V gene sequence: CDR1 SGHVS, CDR2 FQNEAQ. The CDR3 covers 13 residues. For the CDR3, the DNA is TGTGCCAGCAGCTCAGGACAGGGGGGAGGCTACACCTTC. This encodes CASSSGQGGGYTF.

The CDR3 DNA reads as TGCAGCGTTGAAGAGGCCCCGGAGGATGGCTACACCTTC. Translating it yields CSVEEAPEDGYTF. The chain uses TRBV29-1 and TRBJ1-2; D gene ambiguous. Germline-derived CDR1 and CDR2 are SQVTM and ANQGSEA. This CDR3 has 13 residues. The germline V and J ends were trimmed by 0 bases and 6 bases, with 11 bases remaining between them.

The V gene is TRBV2, the J gene TRBJ2-5; D is ambiguous. The CDR3 loop spans 14 amino acids. The V and J ends lost 4 bases and 3 bases respectively, with 12 bases between them. Germline CDR1 and CDR2: SNHLY and FYNNEI. The CDR3 DNA follows: TGTGCCAGCAGTGCTAGGATCGGTGAAGAGACCCAGTACTTC. This sequence encodes CASSARIGEETQYF.

In its sample, this clonotype was seen a few times. The rearrangement joins TRBV20-1 to TRBJ1-5; D unclear. V was trimmed by 2 bases and J by 0 bases, leaving 8 bases between them. CDR1 and CDR2 from the germline V gene are DFQATT and SNEGSKA (reference sequence). The length of the CDR3 is 14 residues. In DNA, the CDR3 is TGCAGTGCTAGAACAGTGGATAGCAATCAGCCCCAGCATTTT. It encodes CSARTVDSNQPQHF.

The chain uses TRBV12-3 or TRBV12-4 and TRBJ2-5; 7 nucleotides agree with TRBD1. The CDR3 length is 13 residues. Unmatched junction bases numbered 6, after V lost 6 bases and J lost 5 bases. CDR3 region: CASRRQGEETQYF. CDR3 sequence (DNA): TGTGCCAGCAGGCGACAGGGCGAGGAGACCCAGTACTTC.

The chain links TRBV2 to TRBJ2-5, with 8 bases aligning to TRBD1. CDR3 length equals 15 residues. J was trimmed by 1 base and V by 8 bases; bases with no gene match: 9. Per germline, CDR1 SNHLY and CDR2 FYNNEI. CDR3 nucleotides: TGTGCCAGCCAACGGGACAGGAACTTCCAAGAGACCCAGTACTTC. This sequence encodes CASQRDRNFQETQYF.

The rearrangement uses TRBV25-1 and TRBJ1-2; D remains unclear. The CDR3 consists of 13 residues. Germline V lookup: CDR1 MGHDK, CDR2 SYGVNS. The V and J ends lost 8 bases and 6 bases respectively, with 16 bases between them. CDR3 loop: CASLASPRDGYTF. DNA for the CDR3: TGTGCCAGCTTGGCCTCTCCCCGGGATGGCTACACCTTC.

The chain is built from TRBV10-3 and TRBJ2-2; 15 nucleotides line up with TRBD2. V dropped 3 bases and J dropped 4; count of bases not matched to a gene: 12. The V gene's germline CDR1 is ENHRY and CDR2 SYGVKD. CDR3 size: 20 residues. CDR3 sequence reads: CAISEPWTSGRAVVTGELFF. Here the CDR3 DNA reads TGTGCCATCAGTGAACCGTGGACTAGCGGGAGGGCCGTAGTCACCGGGGAGCTGTTTTTT.

This clonotype was counted between two and nine times. V is TRBV7-9 and J is TRBJ2-7; 11 bases align to TRBD2. The CDR3 has 16 amino acids. The V segment lost 5 bases and the J segment 3 bases; nucleotides outside the gene matches: 9. CDR1 is SEHNR and CDR2 is FQNEAQ in the germline V gene (reference sequence). In DNA, the CDR3 is TGTGCCAGCAGCCCCCGGAGGGGACTAGCGGTCTACGAGCAGTACTTC. Translating gives CASSPRRGLAVYEQYF.